This TCR beta chain came from a study of T cell repertoires in cytomegalovirus infection (dated by TCRdb to the late 2010s). In terms of the full investigation: Alongside well-studied HLA-B-restricted epitopes, the peptide stimulations were aimed at recently identified HLA-C-restricted CMV epitopes, whose presentation resists viral immunomodulation. Because public TCR beta signatures pointed to carriage of CMV infection together with the matching HLA type, the HLA type of each donor mattered for the analysis. The paper as a whole reports these results and caveats: The ex vivo response was dominated by HLA-C-restricted CMV-specific TCR beta clonotypes, which also provided the single most frequent clonotype in two of eight donors. In both this cohort and an independent cohort of several hundred donors, the cumulative frequency of public TCR beta family members distinguished carriers of CMV infection plus the relevant HLA type.

Only a few counts were recorded for this clonotype. Its antigen remains unidentified. No base quality information exists; no much larger clone differs at one position. Sequencing was carried out with an Illumina HiSeq 1500. Clones were called with MiXCR by TCRdb after fastp trimmed the public reads at Q25, and only in-frame beta chains were retained. Under each unique CDR3 protein, matching rows form one entry showing the most common genes and DNA. The sample contains hundreds of thousands of distinct CDR3 sequences, 33% of them found a single time. Over 15% of the sample is in the top ten clones. The CDR3 numbers 13 residues from cysteine through phenylalanine. Only CDR3 DNA remains: 39 bases, in frame from the first base. According to the germline V gene, CDR1 reads SGHAT and CDR2 reads FQNNGV. Trimming removed 5 bases from V and 1 base from J, leaving 8 bases between the germline ends. Explained via the paper, the treatment or condition label denotes: in vitro stimulation with specific CMV peptide epitopes to enrich CMV-specific T cells.

Here the chain combines TRBV11-2 and TRBJ1-1, with no reliable assignment of the D segment. Sequencing used cultured PBMCs, obtained from culture after CMV antigen stimulation. This receptor was obtained from a human donor in good health (CMV status not recorded). Some clones in this sample may be carry-over from other donors' samples. The encoded CDR3 is CASSVDTNTEAFF. The nucleotide sequence is given as TGTGCCAGCAGCGTCGACACGAACACTGAAGCTTTCTTT.